Listed below are T cell receptor beta chains from one sample, sequenced in a study of blood T cell repertoires in COVID-19. Method: immunoSEQ multiplex PCR; TCRdb's copy keeps in-frame clones and lacks some. The data contain some 220,000 clones, about 83% of them singletons. The specimen was peripheral blood. These receptors were collected from a woman aged 25-40 years with COVID-19, enrolled during active disease. Both conserved end residues are part of each CDR3. D genes are given only for firm matches. Some rows have no size entry. The others give once, few or many, or a class for an expanded clone.

v_gene: TRBV2; d_gene: TRBD1; abundance: once; j_gene: TRBJ1-1; len: 15; CDR3nt: TGTGCCAGCAGGTATGAACAGGGGGCCGGGACTGAAGCTTTCTTT; CDR3aa: CASRYEQGAGTEAFF
v_gene: TRBV28; d_gene: .; abundance: .; j_gene: TRBJ1-4; len: 14; CDR3nt: TGTGCCAGCACCGGACCGGGGGGGAATGAAAAACTGTTTTTT; CDR3aa: CASTGPGGNEKLFF
v_gene: TRBV5-1; d_gene: TRBD1; abundance: .; j_gene: TRBJ1-3; len: 15; CDR3nt: TGCGCCAGCAGCTTACAGGGGGCGAGGGGAAACACCATATATTTT; CDR3aa: CASSLQGARGNTIYF
v_gene: TRBV6-2/TRBV6-3; d_gene: TRBD2; abundance: few; j_gene: TRBJ2-1; len: 15; CDR3nt: TGTGCCAGCAGTCTCCTAGCGGTGTACAACAATGAGCAGTTCTTC; CDR3aa: CASSLLAVYNNEQFF
v_gene: TRBV13; d_gene: TRBD1; abundance: .; j_gene: TRBJ2-6; len: 15; CDR3nt: TGTGCCAGCAGATGGACAGGAACTGGGGCCAACGTCCTGACTTTC; CDR3aa: CASRWTGTGANVLTF
v_gene: TRBV7-9; d_gene: TRBD2; abundance: .; j_gene: TRBJ2-3; len: 16; CDR3nt: TGTGCCAGCAGCTTTGGAACTAGCGGGGGTTCAGATACGCAGTATTTT; CDR3aa: CASSFGTSGGSDTQYF
v_gene: TRBV12-3/TRBV12-4; d_gene: .; abundance: .; j_gene: TRBJ1-1; len: 12; CDR3nt: TGTGCCAGCAGTTTAGCGGCCACTGAAGCTTTCTTT; CDR3aa: CASSLAATEAFF
v_gene: TRBV19; d_gene: TRBD1; abundance: few; j_gene: TRBJ2-1; len: 13; CDR3nt: TGTGCCAGTAGCCGGGACAGGTTCAATGAGCAGTTCTTC; CDR3aa: CASSRDRFNEQFF
v_gene: TRBV30; d_gene: .; abundance: .; j_gene: TRBJ2-5; len: 15; CDR3nt: TGTGCCTGGAGTGTGGCGGGGCGACTCCAAGAGACCCAGTACTTC; CDR3aa: CAWSVAGRLQETQYF
v_gene: TRBV19; d_gene: TRBD1; abundance: once; j_gene: TRBJ1-5; len: 15; CDR3nt: TGTGCCAGTAGTATAGCCGGACAGGGGGCGAGGCCCCAGCATTTT; CDR3aa: CASSIAGQGARPQHF
v_gene: TRBV6-5; d_gene: TRBD1; abundance: once; j_gene: TRBJ1-1; len: 12; CDR3nt: TGTGCCGGACAGGGGCTGAACACTGAAGCTTTCTTT; CDR3aa: CAGQGLNTEAFF
v_gene: TRBV19; d_gene: TRBD2; abundance: .; j_gene: TRBJ2-3; len: 13; CDR3nt: TGTGCCAGTAGTTTTCGGGGGGAAGATACGCAGTATTTT; CDR3aa: CASSFRGEDTQYF
v_gene: TRBV2; d_gene: .; abundance: .; j_gene: TRBJ2-1; len: 13; CDR3nt: TGTGCCAGCAGTTCCTTTTCGGGACTGGAGCAGTTCTTC; CDR3aa: CASSSFSGLEQFF
v_gene: TRBV6-2/TRBV6-3; d_gene: TRBD1; abundance: .; j_gene: TRBJ2-1; len: 18; CDR3nt: TGTGCCAGCAGTTACGCCAAGGGACAGGTTCGCTCCTACAATGAGCAGTTCTTC; CDR3aa: CASSYAKGQVRSYNEQFF
v_gene: TRBV29-1; d_gene: .; abundance: .; j_gene: TRBJ1-2; len: 12; CDR3nt: TGCAGCGCCGAAGGAGGGGACTATGGCTACACCTTC; CDR3aa: CSAEGGDYGYTF
v_gene: TRBV5-1; d_gene: .; abundance: .; j_gene: TRBJ1-3; len: 15; CDR3nt: TGCGCCAGCAGCTTGGCGGGGGGTATTGGAAACACCATATATTTT; CDR3aa: CASSLAGGIGNTIYF
v_gene: TRBV10-3; d_gene: .; abundance: .; j_gene: TRBJ1-2; len: 13; CDR3nt: TGTGCCATCAGCGAGGCAGGGAACTATGGCTACACCTTC; CDR3aa: CAISEAGNYGYTF
v_gene: TRBV4-3; d_gene: .; abundance: once; j_gene: TRBJ2-1; len: 15; CDR3nt: TGCGCCAGCAGCCAATTCGGGGGTCTTTACAATGAGCAGTTCTTC; CDR3aa: CASSQFGGLYNEQFF
v_gene: TRBV9; d_gene: TRBD1; abundance: .; j_gene: TRBJ1-4; len: 15; CDR3nt: TGTGCCAGCAGCGTAACCGGGACAGGGAATGAAAAACTGTTTTTT; CDR3aa: CASSVTGTGNEKLFF
v_gene: TRBV5-1; d_gene: .; abundance: .; j_gene: TRBJ2-5; len: 13; CDR3nt: TGCGCCAGCAGCGGACAGATTCAAGAGACCCAGTACTTC; CDR3aa: CASSGQIQETQYF
v_gene: TRBV7-2; d_gene: TRBD1; abundance: .; j_gene: TRBJ1-2; len: 13; CDR3nt: TGTGCCAGCAGCTTGACAGGGACCTATGGCTACACCTTC; CDR3aa: CASSLTGTYGYTF
v_gene: TRBV27; d_gene: .; abundance: .; j_gene: TRBJ1-5; len: 21; CDR3nt: TGTGCCAGCAGTTTAACACACTCCGACCCCTTTGGGGGGAGAGGCAATCAGCCCCAGCATTTT; CDR3aa: CASSLTHSDPFGGRGNQPQHF
v_gene: TRBV3-1/TRBV3-2; d_gene: .; abundance: .; j_gene: TRBJ2-7; len: 14; CDR3nt: TGTGCCAGCAGCCCGGGACTTGGCCCCTACGAGCAGTACTTC; CDR3aa: CASSPGLGPYEQYF
v_gene: TRBV6-5; d_gene: .; abundance: .; j_gene: TRBJ2-5; len: 14; CDR3nt: TGTGCCAGCAGTTTAGGGGGTACGGTGGAGACCCAGTACTTC; CDR3aa: CASSLGGTVETQYF
v_gene: TRBV29-1; d_gene: .; abundance: .; j_gene: TRBJ1-4; len: 12; CDR3nt: TGCAGCGTAGGGGGGGTGGATGAAAAACTGTTTTTT; CDR3aa: CSVGGVDEKLFF
v_gene: TRBV5-1; d_gene: .; abundance: .; j_gene: TRBJ1-2; len: 13; CDR3nt: TGCGCCAGCAGCTGGGACTTAACACATGGCTACACCTTC; CDR3aa: CASSWDLTHGYTF
v_gene: TRBV27; d_gene: .; abundance: .; j_gene: TRBJ2-7; len: 15; CDR3nt: TGTGCCAGCAGTTTATCCTTAACAGTGAGATACGAGCAGTACTTC; CDR3aa: CASSLSLTVRYEQYF
v_gene: TRBV19; d_gene: .; abundance: .; j_gene: TRBJ1-1; len: 14; CDR3nt: TGTGCCAGTAGTATAGCGGCCCTAGGAACTGAAGCTTTCTTT; CDR3aa: CASSIAALGTEAFF
v_gene: TRBV15; d_gene: TRBD1; abundance: few; j_gene: TRBJ1-1; len: 13; CDR3nt: TGTGCCACGACCGACAGGGGGGGGACTGAAGCTTTCTTT; CDR3aa: CATTDRGGTEAFF
v_gene: TRBV29-1; d_gene: .; abundance: .; j_gene: TRBJ1-4; len: 11; CDR3nt: TGCAGCGTCCTAACTAATGAAAAACTGTTTTTT; CDR3aa: CSVLTNEKLFF
v_gene: TRBV7-8; d_gene: TRBD1; abundance: .; j_gene: TRBJ1-1; len: 13; CDR3nt: TGTGCCAGCAGCTTAGGCGGACAGGTGGGGGCTTTCTTT; CDR3aa: CASSLGGQVGAFF
v_gene: TRBV6-5; d_gene: .; abundance: .; j_gene: TRBJ1-2; len: 13; CDR3nt: TGTGCCAGCAGTAACCCAGGGAACTATGGCTACACCTTC; CDR3aa: CASSNPGNYGYTF
v_gene: TRBV30; d_gene: TRBD1; abundance: few; j_gene: TRBJ1-5; len: 15; CDR3nt: TGTGCCTGGAGCGCCGGGACAGGGGAAAATCAGCCCCAGCATTTT; CDR3aa: CAWSAGTGENQPQHF
v_gene: TRBV6-5; d_gene: .; abundance: .; j_gene: TRBJ1-2; len: 13; CDR3nt: TGTGCCAGCAGTCCCCGGGTTCACTATGGCTACACCTTC; CDR3aa: CASSPRVHYGYTF
v_gene: TRBV12-3/TRBV12-4; d_gene: .; abundance: .; j_gene: TRBJ2-5; len: 12; CDR3nt: TGTGCCAGCGGGGGGAGGGGGGAGACCCAGTACTTC; CDR3aa: CASGGRGETQYF
v_gene: TRBV5-6; d_gene: TRBD1; abundance: .; j_gene: TRBJ2-4; len: 14; CDR3nt: TGTGCCAGCAGTTTGTGGACAGGGGAAAACATTCAGTACTTC; CDR3aa: CASSLWTGENIQYF